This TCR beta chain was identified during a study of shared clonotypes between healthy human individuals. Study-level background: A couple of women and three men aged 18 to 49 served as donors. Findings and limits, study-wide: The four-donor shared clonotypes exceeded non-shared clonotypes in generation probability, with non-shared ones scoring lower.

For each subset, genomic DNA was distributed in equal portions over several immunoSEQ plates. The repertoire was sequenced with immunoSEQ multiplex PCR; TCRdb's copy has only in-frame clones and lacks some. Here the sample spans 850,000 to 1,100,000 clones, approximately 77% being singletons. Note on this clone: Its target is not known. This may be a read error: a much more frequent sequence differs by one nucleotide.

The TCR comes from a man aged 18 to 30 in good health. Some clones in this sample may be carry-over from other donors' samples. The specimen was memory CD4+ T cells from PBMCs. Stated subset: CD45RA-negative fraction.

The CDR3 here is CARRTRTVGTEAFF. CDR3 sequence (DNA): TGTGCCCGCAGGACAAGGACTGTGGGCACTGAAGCTTTCTTT. V is TRBV28 and J is TRBJ1-1; D might be TRBD1 (5 bases). CDR1 MDHEN and CDR2 SYDVKM come from the germline V gene. CDR3 length equals 14 residues. Filled out from reference TRBV28 and TRBJ1-1, the complete variable domain reads DVKVTQSSRYLVKRTGEKVFLECVQDMDHENMFWYRQDPGLGLRLIYFSYDVKMKEKGDIPEGYSVSREKKERFSLILESASTNQTSMYLCARRTRTVGTEAFFGQGTRLTVV.